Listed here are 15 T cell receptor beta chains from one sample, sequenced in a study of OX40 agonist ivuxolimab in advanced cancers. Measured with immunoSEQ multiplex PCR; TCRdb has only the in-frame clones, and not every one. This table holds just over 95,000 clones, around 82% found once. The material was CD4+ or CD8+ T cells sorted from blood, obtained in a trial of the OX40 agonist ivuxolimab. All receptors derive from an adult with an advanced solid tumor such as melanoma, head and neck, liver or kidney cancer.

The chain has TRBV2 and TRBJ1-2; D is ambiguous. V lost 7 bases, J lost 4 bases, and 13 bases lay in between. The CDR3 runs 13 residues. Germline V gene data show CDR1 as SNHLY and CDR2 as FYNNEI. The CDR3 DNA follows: TGTGCCAGCAAGCGGCAGGAGACCTATGGCTACACCTTC. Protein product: CASKRQETYGYTF.

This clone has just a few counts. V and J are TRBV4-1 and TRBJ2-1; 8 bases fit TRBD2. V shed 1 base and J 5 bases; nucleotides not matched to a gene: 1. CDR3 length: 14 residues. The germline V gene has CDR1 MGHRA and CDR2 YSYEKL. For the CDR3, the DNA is TGCGCCAGCAGCCAAGGGACTAGCAACAATGAGCAGTTCTTC. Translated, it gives CASSQGTSNNEQFF.

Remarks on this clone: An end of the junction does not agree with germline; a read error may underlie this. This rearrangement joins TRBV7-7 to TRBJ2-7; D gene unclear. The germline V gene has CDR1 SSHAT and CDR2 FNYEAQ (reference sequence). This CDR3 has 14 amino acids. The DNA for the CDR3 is TGTGCTAGCAGCCCAGCTCAAGGTCTCTACGAGCAGTACTTC. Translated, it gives CASSPAQGLYEQYF.

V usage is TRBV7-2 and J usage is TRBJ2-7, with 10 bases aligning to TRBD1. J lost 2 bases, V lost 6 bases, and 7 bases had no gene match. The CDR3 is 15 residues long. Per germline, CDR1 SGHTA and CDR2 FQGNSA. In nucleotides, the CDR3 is TGTGCCAGCAGTGGACAGGGGGGTATCACCTACGAGCAGTACTTC. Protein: CASSGQGGITYEQYF.

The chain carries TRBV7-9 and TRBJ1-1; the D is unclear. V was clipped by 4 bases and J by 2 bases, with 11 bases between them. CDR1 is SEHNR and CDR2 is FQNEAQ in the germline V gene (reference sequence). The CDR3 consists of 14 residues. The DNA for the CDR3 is TGTGCCAGCAGCTCCGTGACGAAAAACACTGAAGCTTTCTTT. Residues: CASSSVTKNTEAFF.

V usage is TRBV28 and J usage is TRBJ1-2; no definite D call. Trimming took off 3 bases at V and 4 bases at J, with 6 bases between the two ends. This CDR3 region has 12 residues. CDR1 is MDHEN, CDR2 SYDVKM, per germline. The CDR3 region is CASSFSSYGYTF. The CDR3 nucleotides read TGTGCCAGCAGTTTTTCTTCCTATGGCTACACCTTC.

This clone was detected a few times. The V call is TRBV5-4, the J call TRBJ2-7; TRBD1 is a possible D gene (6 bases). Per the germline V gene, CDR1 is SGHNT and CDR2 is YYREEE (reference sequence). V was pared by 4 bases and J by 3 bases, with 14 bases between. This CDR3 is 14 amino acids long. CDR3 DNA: TGTGCCAGCAGCAAATCGGGACAAGTCTACGAGCAGTACTTC. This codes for CASSKSGQVYEQYF.

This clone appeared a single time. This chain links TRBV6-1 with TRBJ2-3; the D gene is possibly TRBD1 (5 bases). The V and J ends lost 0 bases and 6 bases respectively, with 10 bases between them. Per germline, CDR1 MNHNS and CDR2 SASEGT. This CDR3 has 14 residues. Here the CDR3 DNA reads TGTGCCAGCAGTGAAGCATCTGGGGCGGATACGCAGTATTTT. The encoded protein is CASSEASGADTQYF.

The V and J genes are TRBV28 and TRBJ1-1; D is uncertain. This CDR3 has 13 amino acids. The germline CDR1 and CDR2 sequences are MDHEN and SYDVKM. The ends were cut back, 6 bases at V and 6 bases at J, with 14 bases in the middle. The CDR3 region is CASRRALAAEAFF. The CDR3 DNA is TGTGCCAGCAGAAGGGCGCTGGCGGCTGAAGCTTTCTTT.

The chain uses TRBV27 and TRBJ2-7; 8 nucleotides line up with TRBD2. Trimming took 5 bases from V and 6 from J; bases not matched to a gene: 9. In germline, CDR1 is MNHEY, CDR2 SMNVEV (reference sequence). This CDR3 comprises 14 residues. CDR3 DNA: TGTGCCAGCAGTGACGGGATGCGGGGGGTCGAGCAGTACTTC. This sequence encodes CASSDGMRGVEQYF.

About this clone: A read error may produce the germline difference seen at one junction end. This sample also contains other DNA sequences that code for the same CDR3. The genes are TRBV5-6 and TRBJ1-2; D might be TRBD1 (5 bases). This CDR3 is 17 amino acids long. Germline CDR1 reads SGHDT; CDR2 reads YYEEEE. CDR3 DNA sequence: TGTGCAAGCAGCTTCGGCCTCACGGACACAGCTAACTATGGCTACACCTTC. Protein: CASSFGLTDTANYGYTF.

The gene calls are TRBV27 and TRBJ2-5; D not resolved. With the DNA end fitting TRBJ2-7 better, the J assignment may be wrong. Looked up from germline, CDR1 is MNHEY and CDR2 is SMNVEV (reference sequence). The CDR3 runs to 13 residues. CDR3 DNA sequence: TGTGCCAGCAGTTCGTCCAGCGACTACGAGCAGTACTTC. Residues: CASSSSSDYEQYF.

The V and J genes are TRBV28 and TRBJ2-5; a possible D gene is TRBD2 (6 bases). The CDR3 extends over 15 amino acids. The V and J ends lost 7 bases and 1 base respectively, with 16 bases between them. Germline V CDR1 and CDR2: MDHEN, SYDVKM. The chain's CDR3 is CASTSFGSSQETQYF. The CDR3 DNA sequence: TGTGCCAGCACCTCCTTCGGGAGTTCCCAAGAGACCCAGTACTTC.

The CDR3 sequence: CASSLAGGQETQYF. Here the CDR3 DNA reads TGTGCCAGCAGCTTGGCGGGCGGACAAGAGACCCAGTACTTC. V gene TRBV5-4 combines with J gene TRBJ2-5, with no clear D. Germline lookup yields CDR1 SGHNT and CDR2 YYREEE (reference sequence). With 0 bases removed from V and 2 bases from J, the gap between germline ends came to 8 bases. The CDR3 covers 14 residues.

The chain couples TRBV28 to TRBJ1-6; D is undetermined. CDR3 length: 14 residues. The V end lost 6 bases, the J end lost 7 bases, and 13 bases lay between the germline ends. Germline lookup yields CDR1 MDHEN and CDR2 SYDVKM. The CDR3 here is CASSLGRRNSPLHF. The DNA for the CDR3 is TGTGCCAGCAGCCTCGGACGGAGAAATTCACCCCTCCACTTT.